This TCR beta chain was found in a study of shared clonotypes between healthy human individuals. Study-wide findings and caveats: How much donors shared clonotypes was expected to be affected by sequencing depth. Unshared clonotypes carried lower generation probabilities than those common to all four donors.

CD45RO-negative, CCR7-positively selected cells formed the naive CD8 fraction, excluding terminally differentiated effector memory CD45RA+ cells. Authors' analysis steps: Quality scores were absent from the junction-only immunoSEQ sequences, so filtering differed. TCRdb's copy holds only in-frame clones and misses some; the assay was immunoSEQ multiplex PCR. V and J calls and clone size are copied from that table; D and trimming were computed from the DNA. The data show about 2,200,000 clones, with about 92% seen just once and under 2% held by the top ten. As regards this clone: Its antigen is currently unknown.

The CDR3 totals 20 residues. CDR1 and CDR2 from the germline V gene are MDHEN and SYDVKM. The ends were cut back, 4 bases at V and 0 bases at J, with 24 bases in the middle. The J gene is TRBJ2-2, the V gene TRBV28; the D gene is possibly TRBD1 (5 bases). Specimen: naive CD8+ T cells from PBMCs. The receptor was derived from a man between 18 and 29 years old in good health. Some clones in this sample may be carry-over from other donors' samples. The CDR3 region is CASSSRQTNPLFANTGELFF. In nucleotides, the CDR3 is TGTGCCAGCAGTTCTCGACAGACAAACCCCCTCTTCGCGAACACCGGGGAGCTGTTTTTT. Variable domain in full (rest from reference TRBV28 and TRBJ2-2): DVKVTQSSRYLVKRTGEKVFLECVQDMDHENMFWYRQDPGLGLRLIYFSYDVKMKEKGDIPEGYSVSREKKERFSLILESASTNQTSMYLCASSSRQTNPLFANTGELFFGEGSRLTVL.